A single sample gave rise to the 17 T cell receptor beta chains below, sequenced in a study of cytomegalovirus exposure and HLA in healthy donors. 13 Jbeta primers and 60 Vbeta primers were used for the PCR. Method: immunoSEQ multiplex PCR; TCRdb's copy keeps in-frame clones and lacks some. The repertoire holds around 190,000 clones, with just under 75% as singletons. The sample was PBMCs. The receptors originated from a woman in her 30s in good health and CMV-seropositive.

For the CDR3, the DNA is TGTGCCAGCAGTTTGACTAGCGGGAATGAGCAGTTCTTC. Amino acid sequence: CASSLTSGNEQFF. The V call is TRBV27, the J call TRBJ2-1; 10 positions agree with TRBD2. Unmatched junction bases numbered 0, after V lost 3 bases and J lost 7 bases. The CDR3 contains 13 residues. Germline CDR1 and CDR2: MNHEY and SMNVEV (reference sequence).

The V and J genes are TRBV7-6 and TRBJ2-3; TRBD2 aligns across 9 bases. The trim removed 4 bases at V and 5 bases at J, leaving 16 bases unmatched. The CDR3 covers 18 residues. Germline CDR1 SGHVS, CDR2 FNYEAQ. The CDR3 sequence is CASSSTWGGRALLDTQYF. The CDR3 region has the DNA TGTGCCAGCAGCTCGACCTGGGGCGGGAGGGCCCTCTTAGATACGCAGTATTTT.

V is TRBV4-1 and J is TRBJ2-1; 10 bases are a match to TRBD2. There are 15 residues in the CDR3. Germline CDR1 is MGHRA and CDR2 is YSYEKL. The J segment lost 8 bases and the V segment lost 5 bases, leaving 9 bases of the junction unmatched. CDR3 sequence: CASSKIAGGSDEQFF. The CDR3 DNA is TGCGCCAGCAGCAAAATAGCGGGAGGCTCGGATGAGCAGTTCTTC.

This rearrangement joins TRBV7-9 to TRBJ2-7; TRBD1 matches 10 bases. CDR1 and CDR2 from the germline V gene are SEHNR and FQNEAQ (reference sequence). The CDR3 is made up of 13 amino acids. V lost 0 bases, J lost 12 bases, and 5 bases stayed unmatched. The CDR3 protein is CASSLATGGEAYF. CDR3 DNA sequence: TGTGCCAGCAGCTTAGCGACAGGGGGCGAAGCGTACTTC. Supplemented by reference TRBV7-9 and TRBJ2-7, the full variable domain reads DTGVSQNPRHKITKRGQNVTFRCDPISEHNRLYWYRQTLGQGPEFLTYFQNEAQLEKSRLLSDRFSAERPKGSFSTLEIQRTEQGDSAMYLCASSLATGGEAYFGPGTRLTVT.

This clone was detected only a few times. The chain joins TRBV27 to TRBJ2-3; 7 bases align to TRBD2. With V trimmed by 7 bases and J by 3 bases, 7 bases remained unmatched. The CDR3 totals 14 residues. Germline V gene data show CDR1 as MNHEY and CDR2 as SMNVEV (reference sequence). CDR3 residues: CASTAGRVTDTQYF. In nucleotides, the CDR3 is TGTGCCAGCACCGCAGGGAGGGTAACAGATACGCAGTATTTT.

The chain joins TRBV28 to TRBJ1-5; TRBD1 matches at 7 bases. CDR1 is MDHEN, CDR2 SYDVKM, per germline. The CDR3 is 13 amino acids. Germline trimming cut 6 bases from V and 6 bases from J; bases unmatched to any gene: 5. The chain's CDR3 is CASSDRAGQPQHF. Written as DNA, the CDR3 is TGTGCCAGCAGCGACAGGGCGGGTCAGCCCCAGCATTTT.

Here the CDR3 reads CASRHSSEAGELFF. The CDR3, as DNA: TGCGCCAGCAGGCATAGTAGCGAGGCCGGGGAGCTGTTTTTT. The gene calls are TRBV4-1 and TRBJ2-2, with a tentative D call TRBD2 (5 bases). There are 14 residues in the CDR3. Trimming removed 6 bases from V and 6 bases from J, with 14 bases in between. CDR1 and CDR2 (germline): MGHRA, YSYEKL.

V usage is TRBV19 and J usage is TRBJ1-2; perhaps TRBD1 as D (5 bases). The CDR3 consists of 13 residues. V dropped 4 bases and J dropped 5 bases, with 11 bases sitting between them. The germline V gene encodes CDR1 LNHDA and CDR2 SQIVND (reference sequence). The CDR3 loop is CASSRGGAYGYTF. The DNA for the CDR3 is TGTGCCAGTAGTAGAGGAGGGGCATATGGCTACACCTTC.

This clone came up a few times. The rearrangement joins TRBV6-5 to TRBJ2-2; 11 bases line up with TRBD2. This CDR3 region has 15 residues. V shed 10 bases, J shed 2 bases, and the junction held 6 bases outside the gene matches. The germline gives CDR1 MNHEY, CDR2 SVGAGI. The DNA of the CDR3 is TGTGCCACACCGACTAGCGGGATAAACACCGGGGAGCTGTTTTTT. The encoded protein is CATPTSGINTGELFF.

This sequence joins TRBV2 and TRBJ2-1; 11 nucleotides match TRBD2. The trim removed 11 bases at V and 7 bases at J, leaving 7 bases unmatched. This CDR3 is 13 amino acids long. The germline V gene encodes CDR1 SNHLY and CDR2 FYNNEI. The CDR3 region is CALGTSGYNEQFF. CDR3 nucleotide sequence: TGTGCCCTCGGGACTAGCGGATATAATGAGCAGTTCTTC. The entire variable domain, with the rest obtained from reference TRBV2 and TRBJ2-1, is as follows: EPEVTQTPSHQVTQMGQEVILRCVPISNHLYFYWYRQILGQKVEFLVSFYNNEISEKSEIFDDQFSVERPDGSNFTLKIRSTKLEDSAMYFCALGTSGYNEQFFGPGTRLTVL.

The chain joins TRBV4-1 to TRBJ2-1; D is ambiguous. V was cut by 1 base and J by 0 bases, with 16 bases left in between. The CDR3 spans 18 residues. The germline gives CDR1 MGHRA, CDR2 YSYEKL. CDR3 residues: CASSQVDLGFSSYNEQFF. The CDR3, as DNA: TGCGCCAGCAGCCAAGTCGACCTCGGGTTTTCCTCCTACAATGAGCAGTTCTTC.

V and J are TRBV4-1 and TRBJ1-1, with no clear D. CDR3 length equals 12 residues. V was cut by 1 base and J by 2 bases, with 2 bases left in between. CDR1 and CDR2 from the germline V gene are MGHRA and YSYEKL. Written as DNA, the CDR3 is TGCGCCAGCAGCCAAGTAAACACTGAAGCTTTCTTT. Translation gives CASSQVNTEAFF.

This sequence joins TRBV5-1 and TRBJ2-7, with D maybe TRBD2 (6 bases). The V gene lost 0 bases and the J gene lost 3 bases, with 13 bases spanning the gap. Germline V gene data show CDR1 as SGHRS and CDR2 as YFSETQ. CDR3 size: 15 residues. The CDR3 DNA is TGCGCCAGCAGCTTGGACCCGGGAGACGTCTACGAGCAGTACTTC. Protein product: CASSLDPGDVYEQYF.

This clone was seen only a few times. The CDR3 coding sequence is TGTGCCAGCAGCTCTGGACAGAGCAATCAGCCCCAGCATTTT. This encodes CASSSGQSNQPQHF. J is TRBJ1-5 and V is TRBV11-2; tentatively, D is TRBD1 (6 bases). The CDR3 consists of 14 residues. Between the trimmed V and J ends, which lost 4 bases and 1 base, there was a span of 8 bases. Germline CDR1 SGHAT, CDR2 FQNNGV.

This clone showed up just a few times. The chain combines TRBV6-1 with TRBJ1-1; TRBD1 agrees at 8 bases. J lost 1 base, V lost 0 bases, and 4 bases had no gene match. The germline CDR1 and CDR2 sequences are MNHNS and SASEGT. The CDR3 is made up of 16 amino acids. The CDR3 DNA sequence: TGTGCCAGCAGTGAAGCCCCAGGACAGGGGAACACTGAAGCTTTCTTT. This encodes CASSEAPGQGNTEAFF.

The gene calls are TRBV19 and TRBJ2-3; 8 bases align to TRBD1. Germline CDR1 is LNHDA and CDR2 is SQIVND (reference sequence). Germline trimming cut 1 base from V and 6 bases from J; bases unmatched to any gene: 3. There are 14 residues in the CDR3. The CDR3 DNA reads TGTGCCAGTAGTATAGCAGGGGGCTTCGATACGCAGTATTTT. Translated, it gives CASSIAGGFDTQYF.

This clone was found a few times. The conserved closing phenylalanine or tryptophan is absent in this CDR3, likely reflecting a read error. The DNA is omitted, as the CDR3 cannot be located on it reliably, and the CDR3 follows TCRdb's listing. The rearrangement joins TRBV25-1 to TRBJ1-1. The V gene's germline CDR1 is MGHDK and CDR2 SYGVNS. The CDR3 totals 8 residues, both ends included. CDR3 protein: CASSDGGI.